This T cell receptor (beta chain) was identified in a study of radiotherapy plus CTLA-4 blockade in lung cancer. Sequenced by immunoSEQ multiplex PCR; TCRdb stores in-frame clones only, minus some. The sample lists about 28,000 clones; approximately 79% were seen once. The CDR3 spans 12 residues. The V end was cut by 2 bases, the J end by 8 bases, with 9 bases between. Per the germline V gene, CDR1 is MNHNY and CDR2 is SVGAGI (reference sequence). A few counts support this clone. The chain couples TRBV6-6 to TRBJ1-2; a possible D gene is TRBD1 (5 bases). The source material was peripheral blood, sampled from a patient treated with radiotherapy plus ipilimumab. This TCR was recovered from a human donor with non-small cell lung cancer who had stable disease on radiotherapy plus ipilimumab. The CDR3 DNA sequence: TGTGCCAGCAGTTACGAGGGGAGGGGCTACACCTTC. Its protein is CASSYEGRGYTF.